This T cell receptor beta chain originates from a study of T cell changes during pregnancy in multiple sclerosis (dated by TCRdb to the late 2010s). With respect to the entire study: In women with multiple sclerosis, the researchers looked at how the T cell repertoire shifted as pregnancy progressed.

The library was produced with the immunoSEQ multiplex PCR assay. TCRdb re-hosts the immuneACCESS table, in-frame sequences only. Its copies lack some clones; in the studies checked, an unresolved V gene accounts for under half of them, and the cause for the rest is not known. This sample holds some 40,000 clones; roughly 89% were observed only once. Jointly, the top ten make up 0.56% of the sample. Details on this clone: The antigen this receptor binds is unknown. No per-base quality is available; no much larger clone lies one base away.

CDR1 and CDR2 are drawn from the germline V gene (reference sequence): GTSNPN, SVGIG. Including cysteine and phenylalanine, the CDR3 has 13 amino acids. The entry retains the CDR3 DNA only, 39 bases that are in frame from base 1. Cut back by 0 bases and 8 bases, the V and J ends lie 13 bases apart. The sequence derives from a female donor with multiple sclerosis, enrolled in a pregnancy study. The V gene is TRBV30 and the J gene is TRBJ1-2, with TRBD1 perhaps the D gene, on 5 matching bases. The sequenced sample was CD4+ T cells from peripheral blood mononuclear cells, obtained before pregnancy. The bases are TGTGCCTGGAGTGTTGGGGGGAGCGGCGGCTACACCTTC. Translated, it reads CAWSVGGSGGYTF.